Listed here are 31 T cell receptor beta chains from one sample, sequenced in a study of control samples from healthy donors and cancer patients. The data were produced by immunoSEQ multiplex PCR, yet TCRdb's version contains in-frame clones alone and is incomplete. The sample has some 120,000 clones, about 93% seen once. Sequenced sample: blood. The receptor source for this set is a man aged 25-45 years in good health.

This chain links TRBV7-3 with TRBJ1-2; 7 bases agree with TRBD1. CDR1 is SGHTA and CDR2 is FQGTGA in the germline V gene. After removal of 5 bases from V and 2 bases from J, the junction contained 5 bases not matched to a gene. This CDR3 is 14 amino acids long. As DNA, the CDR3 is TGTGCCAGCAGCCCTGACAGGGCCAACTATGGCTACACCTTC. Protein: CASSPDRANYGYTF.

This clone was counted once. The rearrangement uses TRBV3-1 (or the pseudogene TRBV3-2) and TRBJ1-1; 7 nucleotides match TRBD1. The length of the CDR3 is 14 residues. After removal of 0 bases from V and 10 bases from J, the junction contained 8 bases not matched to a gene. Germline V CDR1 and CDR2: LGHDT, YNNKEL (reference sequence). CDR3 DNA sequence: TGTGCCAGCAGCCAAGATGGAACAGGGGCGGCAGCTTTCTTT. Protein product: CASSQDGTGAAAFF.

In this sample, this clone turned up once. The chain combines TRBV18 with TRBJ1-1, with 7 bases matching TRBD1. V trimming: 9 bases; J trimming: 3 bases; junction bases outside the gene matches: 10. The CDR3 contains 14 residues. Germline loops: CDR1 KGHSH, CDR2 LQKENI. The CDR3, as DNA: TGTGCCAGTTCTCGATCCGGGACAGACACTGAAGCTTTCTTT. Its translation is CASSRSGTDTEAFF. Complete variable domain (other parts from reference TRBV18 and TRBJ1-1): NAGVMQNPRHLVRRRGQEARLRCSPMKGHSHVYWYRQLPEEGLKFMVYLQKENIIDESGMPKERFSAEFPKEGPSILRIQQVVRGDSAAYFCASSRSGTDTEAFFGQGTRLTVV.

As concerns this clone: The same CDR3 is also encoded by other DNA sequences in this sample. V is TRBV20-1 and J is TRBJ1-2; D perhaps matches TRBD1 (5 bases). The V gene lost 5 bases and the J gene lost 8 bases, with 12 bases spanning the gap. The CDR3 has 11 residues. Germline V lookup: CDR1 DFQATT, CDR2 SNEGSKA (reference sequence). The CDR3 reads CSAGRGAGYTF. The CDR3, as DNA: TGCAGTGCTGGACGAGGGGCCGGCTACACCTTC.

The CDR3 DNA follows: TGTGCCAGCAGGGGCGGGACCACCTCCCTTAATGAAAAACTGTTTTTT. This sequence encodes CASRGGTTSLNEKLFF. The gene calls are TRBV28 and TRBJ1-4, with D possibly being TRBD1 (5 bases). There are 16 residues in the CDR3. The V end lost 6 bases, the J end lost 4 bases, and 18 bases lay between the germline ends. Germline CDR1 is MDHEN and CDR2 is SYDVKM.

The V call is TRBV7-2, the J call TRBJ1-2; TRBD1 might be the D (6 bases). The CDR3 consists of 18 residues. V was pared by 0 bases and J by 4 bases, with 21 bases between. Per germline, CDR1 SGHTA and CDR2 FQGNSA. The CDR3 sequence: CASSLAHGGGGSLYGYTF. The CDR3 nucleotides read TGTGCCAGCAGCTTAGCCCATGGGGGGGGCGGGAGCCTCTATGGCTACACCTTC.

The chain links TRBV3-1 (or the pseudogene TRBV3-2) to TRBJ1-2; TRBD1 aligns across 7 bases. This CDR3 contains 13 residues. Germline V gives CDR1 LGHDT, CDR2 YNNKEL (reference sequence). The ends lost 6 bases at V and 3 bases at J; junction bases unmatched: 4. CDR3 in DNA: TGTGCCAGCAGGGGGCAGGGGGACTATGGCTACACCTTC. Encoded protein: CASRGQGDYGYTF.

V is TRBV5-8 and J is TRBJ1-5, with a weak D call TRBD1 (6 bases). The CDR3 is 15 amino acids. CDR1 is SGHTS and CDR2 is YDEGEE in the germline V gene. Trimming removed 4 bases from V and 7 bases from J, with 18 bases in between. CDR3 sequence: CASSGGTIGGQPQHF. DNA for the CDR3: TGTGCCAGCAGCGGGGGGACAATCGGGGGCCAGCCCCAGCATTTT.

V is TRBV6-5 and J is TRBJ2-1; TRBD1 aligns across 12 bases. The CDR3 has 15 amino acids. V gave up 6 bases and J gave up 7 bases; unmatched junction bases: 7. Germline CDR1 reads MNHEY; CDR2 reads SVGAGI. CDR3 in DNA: TGTGCCAGCAGGAAGTGGGGACAGGGGGCAAATGAGCAGTTCTTC. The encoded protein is CASRKWGQGANEQFF.

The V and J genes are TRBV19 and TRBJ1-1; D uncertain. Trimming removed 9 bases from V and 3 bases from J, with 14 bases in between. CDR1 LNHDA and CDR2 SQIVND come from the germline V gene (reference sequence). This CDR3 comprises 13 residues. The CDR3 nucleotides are TGTGCCAGAAAAACCGGGAGCTACACTGAAGCTTTCTTT. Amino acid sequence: CARKTGSYTEAFF.

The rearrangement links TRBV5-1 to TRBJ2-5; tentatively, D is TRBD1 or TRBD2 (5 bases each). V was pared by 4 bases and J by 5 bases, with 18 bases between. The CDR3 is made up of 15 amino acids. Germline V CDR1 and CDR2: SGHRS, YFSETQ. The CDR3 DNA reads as TGCGCCAGCAGCCGTTCCGGGACCGAGAGGGAGACCCAGTACTTC. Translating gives CASSRSGTERETQYF.

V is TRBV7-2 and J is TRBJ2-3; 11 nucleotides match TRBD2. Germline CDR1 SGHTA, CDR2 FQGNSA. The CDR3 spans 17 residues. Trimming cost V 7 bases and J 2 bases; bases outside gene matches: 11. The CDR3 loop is CASKGTSGSTSTDTQYF. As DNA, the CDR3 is TGTGCCAGCAAAGGGACTAGCGGTTCAACCTCCACAGATACGCAGTATTTT. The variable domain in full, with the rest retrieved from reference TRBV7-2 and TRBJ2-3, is GAGVSQSPSNKVTEKGKDVELRCDPISGHTALYWYRQSLGQGLEFLIYFQGNSAPDKSGLPSDRFSAERTGGSVSTLTIQRTQQEDSAVYLCASKGTSGSTSTDTQYFGPGTRLTVL.

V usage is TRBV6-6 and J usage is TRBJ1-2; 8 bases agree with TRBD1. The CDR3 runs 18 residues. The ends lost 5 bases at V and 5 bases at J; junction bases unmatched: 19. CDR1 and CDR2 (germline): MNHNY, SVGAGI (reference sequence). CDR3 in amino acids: CASSQWGDNTGGRYGYTF. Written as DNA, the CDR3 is TGTGCCAGCAGTCAGTGGGGGGATAACACAGGGGGAAGATATGGCTACACCTTC.

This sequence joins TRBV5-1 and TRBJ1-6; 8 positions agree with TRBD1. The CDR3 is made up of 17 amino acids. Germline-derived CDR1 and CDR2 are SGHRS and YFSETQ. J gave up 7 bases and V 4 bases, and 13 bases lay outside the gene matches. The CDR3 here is CASSLDLTGTGNSPLHF. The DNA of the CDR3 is TGCGCCAGCAGCCTAGACCTGACCGGGACAGGAAATTCACCCCTCCACTTT.

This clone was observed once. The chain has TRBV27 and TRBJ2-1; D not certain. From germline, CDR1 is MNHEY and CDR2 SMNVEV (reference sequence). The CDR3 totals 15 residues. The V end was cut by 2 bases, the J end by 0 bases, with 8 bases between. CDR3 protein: CASSLVESSYNEQFF. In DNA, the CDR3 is TGTGCCAGCAGTTTAGTGGAAAGCTCCTACAATGAGCAGTTCTTC.

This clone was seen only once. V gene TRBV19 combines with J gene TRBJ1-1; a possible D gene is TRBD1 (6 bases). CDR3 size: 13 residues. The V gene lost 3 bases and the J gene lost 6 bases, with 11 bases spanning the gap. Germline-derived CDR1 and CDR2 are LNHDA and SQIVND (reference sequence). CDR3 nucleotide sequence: TGTGCCAGTAGTATCAGGGGAGGGCCTGAAGCTTTCTTT. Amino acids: CASSIRGGPEAFF.

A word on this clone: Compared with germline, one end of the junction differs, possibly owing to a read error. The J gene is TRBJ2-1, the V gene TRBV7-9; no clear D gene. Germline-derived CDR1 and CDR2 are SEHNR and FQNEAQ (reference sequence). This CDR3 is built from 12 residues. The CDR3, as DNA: TGTGCCAGCAGCTTAGACCGACCTAGGGCCCTCTTC. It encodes CASSLDRPRALF.

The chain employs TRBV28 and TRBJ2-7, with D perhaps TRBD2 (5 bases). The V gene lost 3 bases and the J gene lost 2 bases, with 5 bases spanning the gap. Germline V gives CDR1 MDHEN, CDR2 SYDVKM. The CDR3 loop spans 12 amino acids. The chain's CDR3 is CASSFGTYEQYV. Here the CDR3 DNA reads TGTGCCAGCAGTTTCGGGACCTACGAGCAGTACGTC.

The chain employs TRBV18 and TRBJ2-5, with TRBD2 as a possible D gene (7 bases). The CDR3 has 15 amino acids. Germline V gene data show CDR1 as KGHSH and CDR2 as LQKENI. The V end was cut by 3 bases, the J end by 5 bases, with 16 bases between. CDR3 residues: CASSPPGGAMETQYF. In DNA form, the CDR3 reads TGTGCCAGCTCACCGCCGGGGGGCGCGATGGAGACCCAGTACTTC.

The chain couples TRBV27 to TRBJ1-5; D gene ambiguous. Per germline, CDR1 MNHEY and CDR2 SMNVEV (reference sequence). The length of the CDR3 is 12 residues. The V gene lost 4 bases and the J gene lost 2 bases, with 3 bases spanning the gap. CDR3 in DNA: TGTGCCAGCAGTTCCGGCAATCAGCCCCAGCATTTT. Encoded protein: CASSSGNQPQHF.

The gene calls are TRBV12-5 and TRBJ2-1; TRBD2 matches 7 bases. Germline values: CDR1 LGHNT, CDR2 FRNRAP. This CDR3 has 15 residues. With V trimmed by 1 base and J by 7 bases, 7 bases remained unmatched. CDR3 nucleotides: TGTGCTAGTGGTTTGGGCCGGGGGGACTGGAATGAGCAGTTCTTC. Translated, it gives CASGLGRGDWNEQFF.

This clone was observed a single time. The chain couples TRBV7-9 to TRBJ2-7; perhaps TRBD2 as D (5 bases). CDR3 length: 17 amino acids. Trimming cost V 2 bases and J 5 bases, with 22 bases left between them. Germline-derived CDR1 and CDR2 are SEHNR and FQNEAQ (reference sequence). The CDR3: CASSLKVGRGGRNEQYF. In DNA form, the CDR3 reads TGTGCCAGCAGCTTAAAAGTAGGGAGAGGTGGGCGGAACGAGCAGTACTTC.

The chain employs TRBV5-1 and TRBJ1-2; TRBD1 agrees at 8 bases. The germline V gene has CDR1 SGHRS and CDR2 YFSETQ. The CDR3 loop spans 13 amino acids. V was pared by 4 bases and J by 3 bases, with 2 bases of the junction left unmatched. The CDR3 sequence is CASSTGGDYGYTF. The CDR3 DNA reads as TGCGCCAGCAGCACAGGGGGGGACTATGGCTACACCTTC.

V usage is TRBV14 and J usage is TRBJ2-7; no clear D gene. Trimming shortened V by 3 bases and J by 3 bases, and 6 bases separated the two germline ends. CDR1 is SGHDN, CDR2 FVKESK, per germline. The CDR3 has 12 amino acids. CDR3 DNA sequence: TGTGCCAGCAGCCAGGAAAACTACGAGCAGTACTTC. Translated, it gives CASSQENYEQYF.

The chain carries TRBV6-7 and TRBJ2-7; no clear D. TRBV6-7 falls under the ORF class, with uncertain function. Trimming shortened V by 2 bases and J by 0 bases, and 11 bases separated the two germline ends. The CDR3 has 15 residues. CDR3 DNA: TGTGCCAGCAGTTACAGCGCGCTTAGCTCCTACGAGCAGTACTTC. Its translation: CASSYSALSSYEQYF.

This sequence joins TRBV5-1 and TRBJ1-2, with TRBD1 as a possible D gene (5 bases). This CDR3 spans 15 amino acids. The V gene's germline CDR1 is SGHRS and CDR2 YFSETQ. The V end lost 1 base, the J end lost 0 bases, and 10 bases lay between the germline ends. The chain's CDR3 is CASSLRQQANYGYTF. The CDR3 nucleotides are TGCGCCAGCAGCTTGAGACAGCAAGCTAACTATGGCTACACCTTC.

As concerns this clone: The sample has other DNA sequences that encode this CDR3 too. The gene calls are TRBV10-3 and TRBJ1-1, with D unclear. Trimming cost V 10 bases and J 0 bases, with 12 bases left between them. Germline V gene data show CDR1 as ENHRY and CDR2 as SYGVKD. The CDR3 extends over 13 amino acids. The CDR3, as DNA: TGTGCCACCCTAGGAGGGATGAACACTGAAGCTTTCTTT. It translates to CATLGGMNTEAFF.

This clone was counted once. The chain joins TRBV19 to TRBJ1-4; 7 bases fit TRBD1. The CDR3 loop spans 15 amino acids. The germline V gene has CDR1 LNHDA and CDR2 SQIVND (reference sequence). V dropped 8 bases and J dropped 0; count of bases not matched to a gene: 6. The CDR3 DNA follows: TGTGCCAGTGGACAGGCGGGGGCAACTAATGAAAAACTGTTTTTT. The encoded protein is CASGQAGATNEKLFF.

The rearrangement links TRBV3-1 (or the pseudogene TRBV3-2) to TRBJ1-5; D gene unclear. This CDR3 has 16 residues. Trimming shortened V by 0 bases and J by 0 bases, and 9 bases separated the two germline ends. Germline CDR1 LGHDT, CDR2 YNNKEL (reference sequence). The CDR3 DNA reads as TGTGCCAGCAGCCAAGAGCCCGGGTATAGCAATCAGCCCCAGCATTTT. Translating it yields CASSQEPGYSNQPQHF.

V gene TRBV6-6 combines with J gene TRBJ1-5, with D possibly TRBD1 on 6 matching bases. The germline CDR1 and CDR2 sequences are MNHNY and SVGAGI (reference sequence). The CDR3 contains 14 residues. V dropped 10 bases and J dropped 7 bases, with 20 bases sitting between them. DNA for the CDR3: TGTGCCACGAGGCGGGGGGCCACTGGACAGCCCCAGCATTTT. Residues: CATRRGATGQPQHF.

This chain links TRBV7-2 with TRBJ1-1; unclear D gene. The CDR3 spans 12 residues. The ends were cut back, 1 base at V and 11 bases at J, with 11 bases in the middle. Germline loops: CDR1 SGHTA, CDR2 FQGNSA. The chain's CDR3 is CASSLESFRAFF. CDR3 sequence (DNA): TGTGCCAGCAGCTTAGAATCGTTTAGGGCTTTCTTT.